These 10 T cell receptor beta chains were sequenced from one sample in a study of Ad26.COV2.S vaccination and SARS-CoV-2 variants (dated by TCRdb to the early 2020s). Explained via the paper, the treatment or condition label denotes: roughly 19 received Ad26.COV2.S at low or high dose, single or two shots; about 5 received placebo; per-sample allocation not given. Repertoires of vaccine and placebo recipients were sequenced from samples collected on day 63 after the first injection. The library was obtained by the immunoSEQ multiplex PCR assay. The clones in this table, taken by TCRdb from immuneACCESS, are in-frame only. Not every clone is retained; where verified, under half of the shortfall comes from an unresolved V gene, and the cause of the rest is unknown. A total of more than 350,000 clones appear in this sample, around 90% of them only once. In total, the top ten clones hold approximately 12% of the sample.

The starting material was peripheral blood, obtained in a trial of Ad26.COV2.S vaccine versus placebo. The source of these receptors is a person aged 18-60 years who received the Ad26.COV2.S COVID-19 vaccine or a placebo.

V usage is TRBV15 and J usage is TRBJ1-6; D perhaps matches TRBD1 (6 bases). The CDR3 consists of 16 residues. The germline V gene has CDR1 LNHNV and CDR2 YYDKDF (reference sequence). V lost 0 bases to trimming and J lost 9 bases, with 15 bases between them. CDR3 sequence: CATSRESRGLGSPLHF. DNA for the CDR3: TGTGCCACCAGCAGAGAGAGTAGGGGGTTGGGTTCACCCCTCCACTTT. The full variable domain, with the rest looked up from reference TRBV15 and TRBJ1-6, is DAMVIQNPRYQVTQFGKPVTLSCSQTLNHNVMYWYQQKSSQAPKLLFHYYDKDFNNEADTPDNFQSRRPNTSFCFLDIRSPGLGDTAMYLCATSRESRGLGSPLHFGNGTRLTVT.

This chain uses TRBV19 with TRBJ2-4; a possible D gene is TRBD1 (5 bases). Per germline, CDR1 LNHDA and CDR2 SQIVND (reference sequence). The CDR3 length is 14 residues. Trimming left V 3 bases short and J 6 bases short, with 12 bases between. The CDR3 sequence is CASSMSRALNIQYF. In DNA, the CDR3 is TGTGCCAGTAGTATGTCCAGGGCGTTAAACATTCAGTACTTC.

This clone has only a few counts. The chain couples TRBV24-1 to TRBJ2-2; TRBD2 might be the D (6 bases). The CDR3 is 15 residues long. The V end lost 7 bases, the J end lost 0 bases, and 11 bases lay between the germline ends. CDR1 and CDR2 from the germline V gene are KGHDR and SFDVKD. The CDR3 protein is CATSSSDTNTGELFF. The CDR3 DNA follows: TGTGCCACCAGCTCTAGCGACACGAACACCGGGGAGCTGTTTTTT.

The chain links TRBV7-2 to TRBJ1-1; D call uncertain. V dropped 3 bases and J dropped 1 base, with 9 bases sitting between them. This CDR3 comprises 14 residues. Per germline, CDR1 SGHTA and CDR2 FQGNSA. The CDR3 here is CASSFGPANTEAFF. Here the CDR3 DNA reads TGTGCCAGCAGCTTCGGCCCAGCGAACACTGAAGCTTTCTTT.

The chain links TRBV29-1 to TRBJ2-5; D is unresolved. Germline CDR1 reads SQVTM; CDR2 reads ANQGSEA. V was pared by 3 bases and J by 5 bases, with 13 bases between. This CDR3 is 13 amino acids long. The CDR3 protein is CSVDDTFGETQYF. CDR3 in DNA: TGCAGCGTTGACGATACGTTCGGTGAGACCCAGTACTTC.

This chain links TRBV6-1 with TRBJ1-5; possibly TRBD1 for D (6 bases). Germline lookup yields CDR1 MNHNS and CDR2 SASEGT. The germline V and J ends were trimmed by 0 bases and 6 bases, with 15 bases remaining between them. The CDR3 spans 16 residues. The CDR3 here is CASSEAHREEVQPQHF. The CDR3 DNA follows: TGTGCCAGCAGTGAAGCGCACAGGGAGGAGGTTCAGCCCCAGCATTTT.

J is TRBJ1-1 and V is TRBV15; D is undetermined. The CDR3 is 12 residues long. Trimming pared 3 bases from V and 7 bases from J, leaving 9 bases between. CDR1 and CDR2 (germline): LNHNV, YYDKDF (reference sequence). CDR3 DNA sequence: TGTGCCACCAGCAGGTCACTAAATGAAGCTTTCTTT. Amino acid sequence: CATSRSLNEAFF.

This chain uses TRBV28 with TRBJ2-7; D is unresolved. The germline V gene has CDR1 MDHEN and CDR2 SYDVKM. Trimming took 5 bases from V and 4 from J, leaving 3 bases between them. This CDR3 region has 10 residues. The CDR3 region is CASSAYEQYF. CDR3 nucleotides: TGTGCCAGCAGTGCTTACGAGCAGTACTTC.

V and J are TRBV27 and TRBJ2-7, with D possibly TRBD2 on 5 matching bases. CDR3 length: 13 amino acids. Trimming took off 3 bases at V and 6 bases at J, with 12 bases between the two ends. Germline CDR1 reads MNHEY; CDR2 reads SMNVEV (reference sequence). The CDR3 is CASSLRERFEQYF. CDR3 nucleotides: TGTGCCAGCAGTTTGAGGGAGCGGTTCGAGCAGTACTTC.

The V gene is TRBV9, the J gene TRBJ2-3, with D maybe TRBD2 (6 bases). This CDR3 region has 14 residues. In germline, CDR1 is SGDLS, CDR2 YYNGEE. Between the trimmed V and J ends, which lost 2 bases and 3 bases, there was a span of 10 bases. The CDR3 loop reads CASSVTGDTDTQYF. In DNA form, the CDR3 reads TGTGCCAGCAGCGTTACGGGGGATACAGATACGCAGTATTTT. The whole variable domain, filled in from reference TRBV9 and TRBJ2-3, reads DSGVTQTPKHLITATGQRVTLRCSPRSGDLSVYWYQQSLDQGLQFLIQYYNGEERAKGNILERFSAQQFPDLHSELNLSSLELGDSALYFCASSVTGDTDTQYFGPGTRLTVL.